These 32 T cell receptor beta chains originate from one sample sequenced in a study of cytomegalovirus exposure and HLA in healthy donors. Vbeta (60) and Jbeta (13) primers were used in the PCR. The table came from immunoSEQ multiplex PCR; TCRdb's copy has only in-frame clones and leaves some out. The sample yields approximately 100,000 clones, about 76% seen once. Sequenced material: PBMCs. The receptors shown here come from a woman in her 40s in good health and CMV-seropositive.

The DNA for the CDR3 is TGTGCCAGTATTCAGACAGGATCCCTCTATGGCTACACCTTC. Translated: CASIQTGSLYGYTF. The V call is TRBV19, the J call TRBJ1-2; perhaps TRBD1 as D (6 bases). The V gene lost 7 bases and the J gene lost 4 bases, with 16 bases spanning the gap. The CDR3 is 14 amino acids. Germline V gives CDR1 LNHDA, CDR2 SQIVND (reference sequence).

The chain combines TRBV30 with TRBJ1-2; D is unresolved. Germline values: CDR1 GTSNPN, CDR2 SVGIG (reference sequence). This CDR3 has 15 amino acids. The V end was cut by 2 bases, the J end by 0 bases, with 13 bases between. CDR3 sequence (DNA): TGTGCCTGGAGTTGGTCGCCCACTACTAACTATGGCTACACCTTC. Protein product: CAWSWSPTTNYGYTF.

V and J are TRBV18 and TRBJ1-5; unclear D gene. The germline V gene encodes CDR1 KGHSH and CDR2 LQKENI. Trimming removed 2 bases at V and 0 bases at J, with 11 bases between. The CDR3 consists of 16 residues. CDR3 sequence (DNA): TGTGCCAGCTCACCAAACGCGAGAGGTAGCAATCAGCCCCAGCATTTT. It translates to CASSPNARGSNQPQHF.

V and J are TRBV10-2 and TRBJ1-1, with D uncertain. In germline, CDR1 is WSHSY, CDR2 SAAADI. V gave up 4 bases and J gave up 5 bases, with 11 bases separating them. The CDR3 spans 13 residues. CDR3 nucleotide sequence: TGCGCCAGCAGTGGCGTGGCGAGGACTGAAGCTTTCTTT. Amino acid sequence: CASSGVARTEAFF.

CDR3 protein: CASTGGRGWNEKLFF. The CDR3, as DNA: TGTGCCAGCACCGGGGGGAGGGGGTGGAATGAAAAACTGTTTTTT. The V gene is TRBV25-1, the J gene TRBJ1-4, with D perhaps TRBD1 (6 bases). In germline, CDR1 is MGHDK, CDR2 SYGVNS. V was cut by 7 bases and J by 5 bases, with 17 bases left in between. The CDR3 extends over 15 amino acids. Variable domain in full (rest from reference TRBV25-1 and TRBJ1-4): EADIYQTPRYLVIGTGKKITLECSQTMGHDKMYWYQQDPGMELHLIHYSYGVNSTEKGDLSSESTVSRIRTEHFPLTLESARPSHTSQYLCASTGGRGWNEKLFFGSGTQLSVL.

This chain connects TRBV5-6 to TRBJ1-2, with D perhaps TRBD1 (5 bases). Germline CDR1 SGHDT, CDR2 YYEEEE. V lost 3 bases, J lost 0 bases, and 18 bases lay in between. The CDR3 runs 17 residues. The CDR3 DNA reads as TGTGCCAGCAGCTCGACTGTGGAGGGGCGGTCTAACTATGGCTACACCTTC. The encoded protein is CASSSTVEGRSNYGYTF.

The V call is TRBV6-1, the J call TRBJ2-5; weak D call: TRBD1 (5 bases). The CDR3 is 15 amino acids. Germline lookup yields CDR1 MNHNS and CDR2 SASEGT. Deletions cut 2 bases from V and 3 bases from J, with 13 bases between. CDR3 loop: CASSELSRAKETQYF. The CDR3 DNA reads TGTGCCAGCAGTGAATTGAGCAGGGCGAAAGAGACCCAGTACTTC.

The CDR3 loop is CASSFDRDYGYTF. In DNA form, the CDR3 reads TGTGCCAGCAGCTTCGACAGGGACTATGGCTACACCTTC. The J gene is TRBJ1-2, the V gene TRBV6-5, with 7 bases aligning to TRBD1. Germline-derived CDR1 and CDR2 are MNHEY and SVGAGI. This CDR3 has 13 residues. V dropped 6 bases and J dropped 3; count of bases not matched to a gene: 4.

The rearrangement links TRBV19 to TRBJ2-7; TRBD2 aligns across 8 bases. The CDR3 runs 16 residues. V shed 3 bases and J 4 bases; nucleotides not matched to a gene: 11. Germline lookup yields CDR1 LNHDA and CDR2 SQIVND (reference sequence). Here the CDR3 DNA reads TGTGCCAGTAGTATCCCCGGGGGGCGGGGGGCTTACGAGCAGTACTTC. This sequence encodes CASSIPGGRGAYEQYF.

This clone was observed a handful of times. The rearrangement joins TRBV5-4 to TRBJ1-2; D call uncertain. Germline V lookup: CDR1 SGHNT, CDR2 YYREEE (reference sequence). This CDR3 comprises 12 residues. Trimming took off 4 bases at V and 2 bases at J, with 6 bases between the two ends. In DNA, the CDR3 is TGTGCCAGCAGCCGCGAAAACTATGGCTACACCTTC. Residues: CASSRENYGYTF.

This CDR3 reads CASSYSPTQETQYF. Written as DNA, the CDR3 is TGTGCCAGCAGTTACTCGCCAACTCAAGAGACCCAGTACTTC. This chain uses TRBV6-5 with TRBJ2-5; D is undetermined. This CDR3 has 14 amino acids. The V end was cut by 0 bases, the J end by 2 bases, with 7 bases between. Looked up from germline, CDR1 is MNHEY and CDR2 is SVGAGI.

This clone has only a few counts. The rearrangement links TRBV2 to TRBJ1-5; D unresolved. The CDR3 loop spans 14 amino acids. V lost 4 bases to trimming and J lost 2 bases, with 9 bases between them. Germline V lookup: CDR1 SNHLY, CDR2 FYNNEI. The CDR3 protein is CASSVTDRNQPQHF. Written as DNA, the CDR3 is TGTGCCAGCAGTGTCACAGACCGCAATCAGCCCCAGCATTTT.

The J gene is TRBJ2-4, the V gene TRBV30; 7 bases match TRBD1. In germline, CDR1 is GTSNPN, CDR2 SVGIG (reference sequence). V trimming: 2 bases; J trimming: 7 bases; junction bases outside the gene matches: 5. The CDR3 extends over 13 amino acids. CDR3 nucleotide sequence: TGTGCCTGGAGTTCCACGACAGGGAACATTCAGTACTTC. It translates to CAWSSTTGNIQYF. The variable domain in full, with the rest retrieved from reference TRBV30 and TRBJ2-4, is SQTIHQWPATLVQPVGSPLSLECTVEGTSNPNLYWYRQAAGRGLQLLFYSVGIGQISSEVPQNLSASRPQDRQFILSSKKLLLSDSGFYLCAWSSTTGNIQYFGAGTRLSVL.

The J gene is TRBJ1-2, the V gene TRBV25-1; 9 nucleotides agree with TRBD1. Germline lookup yields CDR1 MGHDK and CDR2 SYGVNS. Trimming removed 4 bases from V and 8 bases from J; junction bases left unmatched: 5. CDR3 length equals 13 residues. This chain's CDR3 is CASSVTGTGGYTF. CDR3 DNA: TGTGCCAGCAGTGTAACCGGGACAGGGGGCTACACCTTC.

The genes are TRBV7-2 and TRBJ1-3; weak D call: TRBD1 (6 bases). V lost 6 bases and J lost 0, with 12 bases in between. Germline V gene lookup returns CDR1 SGHTA and CDR2 FQGNSA. This CDR3 is built from 15 residues. The CDR3 here is CASRGGGFSGNTIYF. The CDR3 DNA reads TGTGCCAGCAGAGGGGGGGGGTTCTCTGGAAACACCATATATTTT.

The chain carries TRBV4-1 and TRBJ2-7; 9 bases are a match to TRBD2. The CDR3 contains 17 residues. Germline CDR1 MGHRA, CDR2 YSYEKL. Trimming removed 0 bases from V and 6 bases from J; junction bases left unmatched: 12. CDR3 sequence reads: CASSQDQTGTSLVEQYF. CDR3 nucleotides: TGCGCCAGCAGCCAAGACCAAACCGGGACTAGCTTAGTCGAGCAGTACTTC.

This clone appeared once. The V gene is TRBV11-2, the J gene TRBJ1-1, with 7 bases fitting TRBD1. J was trimmed by 1 base and V by 5 bases; bases with no gene match: 10. Germline V lookup: CDR1 SGHAT, CDR2 FQNNGV. This CDR3 comprises 16 residues. The CDR3 sequence: CASSPRTGLGNTEAFF. CDR3 bases: TGTGCCAGCAGCCCCCGGACAGGTTTGGGGAACACTGAAGCTTTCTTT.

This chain joins TRBV6-5 and TRBJ2-3, with unresolved D. This CDR3 comprises 15 residues. The germline V and J ends were trimmed by 2 bases and 3 bases, with 12 bases remaining between them. CDR1 MNHEY and CDR2 SVGAGI come from the germline V gene. The CDR3 spells CASSYMGIGTDTQYF. CDR3 DNA sequence: TGTGCCAGCAGTTACATGGGCATTGGAACAGATACGCAGTATTTT.

The chain couples TRBV12-5 to TRBJ2-7, with D possibly TRBD2 on 7 matching bases. The CDR3 has 15 amino acids. CDR1 and CDR2 (germline): LGHNT, FRNRAP. The V gene lost 4 bases and the J gene lost 6 bases, with 19 bases spanning the gap. The CDR3 region has the DNA TGTGCTAGTGGTTGGCGACTGGGAGGGGGGTCCGAGCAGTACTTC. Encoded protein: CASGWRLGGGSEQYF.

The chain has TRBV2 and TRBJ2-3, with 9 bases lining up with TRBD2. J gave up 6 bases and V 9 bases, and 10 bases lay outside the gene matches. The CDR3 is 14 amino acids. CDR1 and CDR2 from the germline V gene are SNHLY and FYNNEI. CDR3 protein: CASTIAGVMDTQYF. DNA of the CDR3: TGTGCCAGTACTATAGCGGGGGTAATGGATACGCAGTATTTT.

In its sample, this clone was seen a few times. V is TRBV6-6 and J is TRBJ2-7; TRBD2 might be the D (8 bases). Germline-derived CDR1 and CDR2 are MNHNY and SVGAGI (reference sequence). V was shortened by 4 bases and J by 2 bases, with 18 bases between the two germline ends. The CDR3 length is 16 residues. The CDR3 here is CASSSPGRGQTYEQYF. The CDR3 region has the DNA TGTGCCAGCAGTTCCCCCGGGAGGGGACAGACCTACGAGCAGTACTTC.

The rearrangement links TRBV5-1 to TRBJ2-5; 7 bases match TRBD1. The germline CDR1 and CDR2 sequences are SGHRS and YFSETQ. With V trimmed by 4 bases and J by 5 bases, 14 bases remained unmatched. The CDR3 consists of 16 residues. In nucleotides, the CDR3 is TGCGCCAGCAGCCCACTTGGTCTCCCAGGGGGTGAGACCCAGTACTTC. Amino acid sequence: CASSPLGLPGGETQYF.

Remarks on this clone: Since the CDR3 does not end with the conserved phenylalanine or tryptophan, this likely comes from a read error. The gene calls are TRBV25-1 and TRBJ2-7, with D perhaps TRBD2 (5 bases). The CDR3 consists of 14 residues. The V end lost 3 bases, the J end lost 1 base, and 10 bases lay between the germline ends. Germline V CDR1 and CDR2: MGHDK, SYGVNS. The CDR3 DNA is TGTGCCAGCAGTGATCGGGGTTTTTCCTACGAGCAGTACCTC. It specifies CASSDRGFSYEQYL.

This chain links TRBV7-2 with TRBJ2-7, with 7 bases identical to TRBD1. With V trimmed by 4 bases and J by 3 bases, 12 bases remained unmatched. This CDR3 is 16 amino acids long. The germline CDR1 and CDR2 sequences are SGHTA and FQGNSA. The CDR3 region is CASSSRSRTGIYEQYF. In DNA, the CDR3 is TGTGCCAGCAGCTCCCGGTCGAGGACAGGTATCTACGAGCAGTACTTC.

The chain carries TRBV7-2 and TRBJ2-5; 10 nucleotides line up with TRBD2. Germline assignment: CDR1 SGHTA and CDR2 FQGNSA. The CDR3 has 14 residues. V was pared by 5 bases and J by 5 bases, with 5 bases of the junction left unmatched. CDR3 coding DNA: TGTGCCAGCAGCATTATGACTAGCGGGGAGACCCAGTACTTC. Translating gives CASSIMTSGETQYF.

The V gene is TRBV5-1, the J gene TRBJ1-5; no definite D call. Trimming removed 0 bases at V and 6 bases at J, with 13 bases between. The V gene's germline CDR1 is SGHRS and CDR2 YFSETQ. The CDR3 is 15 residues long. The CDR3 protein is CASSLAGVLGQPQHF. In DNA form, the CDR3 reads TGCGCCAGCAGCTTGGCCGGGGTTTTAGGTCAGCCCCAGCATTTT. The full variable domain, rest sourced from reference TRBV5-1 and TRBJ1-5, is KAGVTQTPRYLIKTRGQQVTLSCSPISGHRSVSWYQQTPGQGLQFLFEYFSETQRNKGNFPGRFSGRQFSNSRSEMNVSTLELGDSALYLCASSLAGVLGQPQHFGDGTRLSIL.

A single count supports this clone. This chain joins TRBV11-1 and TRBJ2-6; 7 bases align to TRBD1. The CDR3 has 17 residues. V lost 9 bases, J lost 2 bases, and 13 bases stayed unmatched. Germline V gives CDR1 SGHAT, CDR2 FQDESV (reference sequence). The CDR3: CASRRGLWTPGANVLTF. The CDR3 DNA is TGTGCCAGTCGTAGGGGGCTTTGGACCCCTGGGGCCAACGTCCTGACTTTC.

The rearrangement uses TRBV6-5 and TRBJ2-3; 8 nucleotides line up with TRBD1. Germline V gene lookup returns CDR1 MNHEY and CDR2 SVGAGI. Trimming at V came to 3 bases and at J to 5 bases, leaving 7 bases not matched to a gene. The CDR3 totals 15 residues. CDR3 protein: CASSYSLTGGDTQYF. CDR3 DNA: TGTGCCAGCAGTTATTCCCTTACAGGGGGAGATACGCAGTATTTT.

Details on this clone: Other DNA sequences in this specimen translate into the identical CDR3. V usage is TRBV4-1 and J usage is TRBJ1-2; TRBD1 matches 7 bases. The length of the CDR3 is 16 residues. V trimming: 1 base; J trimming: 2 bases; junction bases outside the gene matches: 7. The V gene's germline CDR1 is MGHRA and CDR2 YSYEKL. CDR3 sequence (DNA): TGCGCCAGCAGCCAAGGAGGGGGCAGGGGGAACTATGGCTACACCTTC. This translates into CASSQGGGRGNYGYTF.

V is TRBV19 and J is TRBJ1-5; 8 bases map to TRBD1. The V gene end was trimmed by 7 bases and the J gene end by 2 bases; junction bases not matched to a gene: 10. The CDR3 has 16 residues. Germline assignment: CDR1 LNHDA and CDR2 SQIVND (reference sequence). The CDR3 region has the DNA TGTGCCAGTACCACTCCAGGGGGCATGGGCAATCAGCCCCAGCATTTT. Translation: CASTTPGGMGNQPQHF.

The rearrangement links TRBV18 to TRBJ1-1, with D hard to call. Trimming stripped 6 bases from V and 0 bases from J, with 8 bases between. From germline, CDR1 is KGHSH and CDR2 LQKENI. CDR3 length: 13 amino acids. CDR3: CASSRDLNTEAFF. Here the CDR3 DNA reads TGTGCCAGCTCCCGGGATTTGAACACTGAAGCTTTCTTT.

This clone was seen a single time. This chain links TRBV5-1 with TRBJ1-2; 7 bases fit TRBD1. Per germline, CDR1 SGHRS and CDR2 YFSETQ. V gave up 2 bases and J gave up 5 bases; unmatched junction bases: 6. The CDR3 is 14 amino acids. The CDR3 DNA is TGCGCCAGCAGCTTAGGGACAGCGGTATATGGCTACACCTTC. Its protein is CASSLGTAVYGYTF.